The clone carrying this T cell receptor (beta chain) was seen just once. Its antigen is unknown. A junction boundary mismatches the germline segment, possibly from a read error. The sample is drawn from a study of identical twins. Notes on the study in general: Conclusions were drawn cross-sectionally by statistical analysis, without following the same donors.

The germline CDR1 and CDR2 sequences are DFQATT and SNEGSKA (reference sequence). The CDR3 spans 17 residues. Template switching created a universal primer site, and the cDNA included unique molecular identifiers. TCRdb reprocessed the 5' RACE reads with MiXCR, giving one entry per CDR3 protein. The sample gives about 1.7 million distinct CDR3 sequences, under 35% of which show up once; approximately 0.29% is in the top ten. This chain uses TRBV20-1 with TRBJ2-3, with D possibly called TRBD1 or TRBD2 (5 bases each). This TCR came from a newborn girl in good health. The specimen was cord blood. The CDR3 is CGARGNLHLARTDTQYF. The CDR3 DNA is TGCGGTGCTAGGGGAAACTTACACCTAGCCCGCACAGATACGCAGTATTTT.